The clone carrying this T cell receptor (beta chain) was picked up many times. Its matching antigen is unknown. The entry originates in a study of T cells after yellow fever vaccination. Study at large: Low-cell-number fractions underwent preparation using SMART-Seq v4 Ultra Low Input.

Overall study findings and caveats: Reappearance after the booster was seen for most primary-vaccination clones, at more than 95% CD4 and around 88% CD8. Abundant contaminating clonotypes from the bulk population could appear in FACS-sorted repertoires. Among all clonotypes, a small share was observed in both CD4 and CD8 compartments.

TCRdb reprocessed the 5' RACE reads with MiXCR, giving one entry per CDR3 protein. In the table there are around 330,000 distinct CDR3 sequences, around 3.6% of which are singletons. The sequenced sample was PBMCs, obtained on the day of the yellow fever booster vaccination. This sequence originates from a man aged 18-30 years who received the YFV17D yellow fever vaccine.

The CDR3 coding sequence is TGCGCCAGCAGCCAACCCACTAGCGGGGGGGCCGATGAGCAGTTCTTC. It specifies CASSQPTSGGADEQFF. The gene calls are TRBV4-3 and TRBJ2-1; TRBD2 aligns across 13 bases. The length of the CDR3 is 16 residues. Germline V gene lookup returns CDR1 LGHNA and CDR2 YSLEER. The J segment lost 8 bases and the V segment lost 2 bases, leaving 6 bases of the junction unmatched.